Each of the 5 T cell receptor beta chains below was sequenced from the same sample in a study of control samples from healthy donors and cancer patients (dated by TCRdb to about 2020). Library generation was performed with the immunoSEQ multiplex PCR assay. The table comes from immuneACCESS by way of TCRdb, which keeps in-frame sequences with V and J called. Part of the clones is missing from these tables; in studies checked, under half for an unresolved V gene and the rest for unknown reasons. Here the sample has approximately 120,000 clones; around nine tenths occur a single time. The ten largest clones add up to approximately 15% of the sample. The sample was blood. All receptors come from a woman aged 45-65 years in good health.

The gene calls are TRBV18 and TRBJ2-5, with 7 bases aligning to TRBD1. The germline CDR1 and CDR2 sequences are KGHSH and LQKENI. The CDR3 has 16 residues. V trimming: 5 bases; J trimming: 5 bases; junction bases outside the gene matches: 14. The CDR3: CASSVQKGGGHETQYF. The CDR3, as DNA: TGTGCCAGCTCAGTACAAAAAGGGGGCGGCCACGAGACCCAGTACTTC.

The genes are TRBV11-2 and TRBJ2-2; possible D gene TRBD2, 6 bases. V was shortened by 0 bases and J by 6 bases, with 8 bases between the two germline ends. The CDR3 contains 14 residues. The germline V gene has CDR1 SGHAT and CDR2 FQNNGV. DNA for the CDR3: TGTGCCAGCAGCTTAGAGGCGGGGTCCGGGGAGCTGTTTTTT. Translating gives CASSLEAGSGELFF.

This clone has only one observation. The V and J genes are TRBV4-1 and TRBJ1-1, with D unclear. The CDR3 covers 13 residues. V was trimmed by 0 bases and J by 4 bases, leaving 6 bases between them. CDR1 MGHRA and CDR2 YSYEKL come from the germline V gene. The CDR3 sequence: CASSQDRRTEAFF. The CDR3 nucleotides read TGCGCCAGCAGCCAAGACAGGCGCACTGAAGCTTTCTTT.

DNA for the CDR3: TGTGCCAGCAGTAATGAGGTAGGGAATGAGCAGTTCTTC. This sequence encodes CASSNEVGNEQFF. The V gene is TRBV6-2 or TRBV6-3, the J gene TRBJ2-1; D is uncertain. The germline V gene has CDR1 MNHEY and CDR2 SVGEGT. This CDR3 comprises 13 residues. Trimming removed 5 bases at V and 7 bases at J, with 12 bases between.

This clone was detected only once. This chain links TRBV30 with TRBJ2-5, with 7 positions matching TRBD1. CDR3 length equals 13 residues. In germline, CDR1 is GTSNPN, CDR2 SVGIG (reference sequence). V lost 2 bases and J lost 5; bases outside the gene matches: 5. Here the CDR3 DNA reads TGTGCCTGGAGTACAGGACAGGCGGAGACCCAGTACTTC. It specifies CAWSTGQAETQYF.